This T cell receptor beta chain came from a study of Ad26.COV2.S vaccination and SARS-CoV-2 variants. Study context: The authors gave Ad26.COV2.S intramuscularly, either once or twice 56 days apart. Study outcomes and limitations: Non-spike TCR breadth did not differ much between vaccine and placebo recipients.

With 6 bases clipped from V and 4 bases from J, the junction kept 5 bases outside the gene matches. The CDR3 has 13 residues. Germline V gives CDR1 MDHEN, CDR2 SYDVKM. Generated by immunoSEQ multiplex PCR, the TCRdb table keeps only in-frame clones and is missing some. Of roughly 460,000 clones in the sample, about nine tenths are singletons; the top ten hold about 1.5%. A remark on this clone: Its antigen is currently unknown.

Treatment given: roughly 18 received Ad26.COV2.S at low or high dose, single or two shots; roughly five received placebo; per-sample allocation not given. Repertoires come from day 63 after the first vaccine or placebo injection. This vaccine is an Ad26 vector that expresses the Wuhan-strain SARS-CoV-2 spike. The chain joins TRBV28 to TRBJ2-5; 7 nucleotides line up with TRBD1. Source: peripheral blood, taken in a trial of Ad26.COV2.S vaccine versus placebo. The sequence came from a person between 18 and 60 years old who received the Ad26.COV2.S COVID-19 vaccine or a placebo. CDR3 sequence: CASRLTGVETQYF. Here the CDR3 DNA reads TGTGCCAGCAGGTTAACAGGGGTAGAGACCCAGTACTTC.